The next 10 T cell receptor beta chains were all read from a single sample in a study of blood T cell repertoires in COVID-19. The protocol was immunoSEQ multiplex PCR, while the TCRdb copy is restricted to in-frame clones and leaves out a portion. The data show around 170,000 clones, with 75% to 90% seen just once and approximately 6.1% held by the top ten. What was sequenced was peripheral blood. These receptors originate from a woman in her thirties or forties with acute or convalescent COVID-19.

The rearrangement links TRBV27 to TRBJ2-7; possible D gene TRBD1, 6 bases. The CDR3 spans 15 residues. Trimming removed 8 bases at V and 1 base at J, with 18 bases between. In germline, CDR1 is MNHEY, CDR2 SMNVEV (reference sequence). This CDR3 reads CASGPLGDTSYEQYF. The CDR3 coding sequence is TGTGCCAGCGGCCCTTTGGGGGACACGTCCTACGAGCAGTACTTC.

The table lists this clone with a count of one. The V call is TRBV2, the J call TRBJ1-1; maybe TRBD1 (5 bases). The V end was cut by 7 bases, the J end by 5 bases, with 14 bases between. This CDR3 comprises 13 residues. CDR1 is SNHLY and CDR2 is FYNNEI in the germline V gene. CDR3 sequence (DNA): TGTGCCAGCACGGGGGAGGGTGGTACTGAAGCTTTCTTT. This gives the protein CASTGEGGTEAFF.

The CDR3 sequence is CASGTGGSGYTF. The CDR3 DNA follows: TGTGCCAGCGGGACCGGGGGTAGCGGCTACACCTTC. The genes are TRBV12-3 or TRBV12-4 and TRBJ1-2; possibly TRBD1 for D (5 bases). The V end lost 8 bases, the J end lost 8 bases, and 15 bases lay between the germline ends. This CDR3 is built from 12 residues.

The V and J genes are TRBV6-1 and TRBJ2-6; D is possibly TRBD1 (5 bases). Trimming shortened V by 5 bases and J by 0 bases, and 11 bases separated the two germline ends. Germline values: CDR1 MNHNS, CDR2 SASEGT. This CDR3 has 16 amino acids. The CDR3 region is CASSQGASSGANVLTF. As DNA, the CDR3 is TGTGCCAGCAGTCAAGGGGCATCCTCTGGGGCCAACGTCCTGACTTTC.

Written as DNA, the CDR3 is TGTGCCAGCGGCGGGGGGGCCGAGGATGAGCAGTTCTTC. Amino acids: CASGGGAEDEQFF. The rearrangement uses TRBV7-3 and TRBJ2-1; 9 bases are a match to TRBD2. Per the germline V gene, CDR1 is SGHTA and CDR2 is FQGTGA. V gave up 8 bases and J gave up 8 bases; unmatched junction bases: 7. The CDR3 sequence is 13 residues long.

This rearrangement joins TRBV5-1 to TRBJ2-3; 8 bases fit TRBD2. CDR1 SGHRS and CDR2 YFSETQ come from the germline V gene. V trimming: 0 bases; J trimming: 5 bases; junction bases outside the gene matches: 11. CDR3 length equals 17 residues. The CDR3 protein is CASSLAQRGGVGDTQYF. DNA of the CDR3: TGCGCCAGCAGCTTGGCCCAACGGGGGGGCGTCGGAGATACGCAGTATTTT. Using reference TRBV5-1 and TRBJ2-3 for the parts outside the CDR3, the full variable domain is KAGVTQTPRYLIKTRGQQVTLSCSPISGHRSVSWYQQTPGQGLQFLFEYFSETQRNKGNFPGRFSGRQFSNSRSEMNVSTLELGDSALYLCASSLAQRGGVGDTQYFGPGTRLTVL.

The CDR3 protein is CAWTLGLFNEKLFF. The CDR3 nucleotides are TGTGCCTGGACCCTTGGACTGTTTAATGAAAAACTGTTTTTT. The chain recombines TRBV30 with TRBJ1-4, with D hard to call. CDR1 is GTSNPN, CDR2 SVGIG, per germline (reference sequence). V was clipped by 4 bases and J by 4 bases, with 13 bases between them. The CDR3 is 14 amino acids. Filled out from reference TRBV30 and TRBJ1-4, the complete variable domain reads SQTIHQWPATLVQPVGSPLSLECTVEGTSNPNLYWYRQAAGRGLQLLFYSVGIGQISSEVPQNLSASRPQDRQFILSSKKLLLSDSGFYLCAWTLGLFNEKLFFGSGTQLSVL.

V is TRBV5-1 and J is TRBJ1-1; D unclear. Germline loops: CDR1 SGHRS, CDR2 YFSETQ. The V and J ends lost 1 base and 3 bases respectively, with 13 bases between them. The length of the CDR3 is 15 residues. CDR3 amino acids: CASSLISLLHTEAFF. The CDR3 nucleotides read TGCGCCAGCAGCTTGATTTCCCTACTCCACACTGAAGCTTTCTTT.

The CDR3, as DNA: TGCGCCAGCAGCTTACGGGACAGGTCTAATTCACCCCTCCACTTT. Its translation: CASSLRDRSNSPLHF. The genes are TRBV5-1 and TRBJ1-6; 8 bases are shared with TRBD1. The CDR3 extends over 15 amino acids. Germline CDR1 reads SGHRS; CDR2 reads YFSETQ. Unmatched junction bases numbered 4, after V lost 2 bases and J lost 6 bases.

The rearrangement joins TRBV5-6 to TRBJ1-6; TRBD1 matches 9 bases. In germline, CDR1 is SGHDT, CDR2 YYEEEE. The ends lost 2 bases at V and 7 bases at J; junction bases unmatched: 4. The CDR3 runs to 15 residues. In DNA form, the CDR3 reads TGTGCCAGCAGCTTAGGACAGGGGATGAATTCACCCCTCCACTTT. Residues: CASSLGQGMNSPLHF.